The present TCR beta chain was sequenced within a study of cytotoxic CD8 clonotypes in ibrutinib-treated CLL. General study points: At ibrutinib response, clonality increased, and at progression it declined back toward baseline.

Germline loops: CDR1 GTSNPN, CDR2 SVGIG (reference sequence). The CDR3 consists of 15 residues. V gave up 2 bases and J gave up 6 bases; unmatched junction bases: 11. In regard to this clone: As yet, its antigen is unknown.

Here immunoSEQ multiplex PCR was the method, and the copy in TCRdb shows in-frame clones only, minus some. The sample includes tens of thousands of clones, 90% of them seen just once. V and J are TRBV30 and TRBJ2-3; 7 bases fit TRBD2. The sequences come from PBMCs, collected after 12 months of ibrutinib treatment. The TCR originated in a human donor with chronic lymphocytic leukemia. The CDR3, as DNA: TGTGCCTGGAGTCTGGCTAGCGGAGTGGTGGATACGCAGTATTTT. Its translation: CAWSLASGVVDTQYF.